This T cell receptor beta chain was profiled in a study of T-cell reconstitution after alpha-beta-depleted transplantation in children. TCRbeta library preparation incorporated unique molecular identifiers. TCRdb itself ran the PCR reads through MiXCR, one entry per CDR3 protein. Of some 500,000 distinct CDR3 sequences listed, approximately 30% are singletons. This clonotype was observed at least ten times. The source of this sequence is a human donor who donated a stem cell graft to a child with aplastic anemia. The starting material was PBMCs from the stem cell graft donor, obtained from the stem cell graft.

CDR3: CASSGTRDYEQYF. DNA for the CDR3: TGTGCCAGCAGTGGGACTAGAGACTACGAGCAGTACTTC. The chain employs TRBV6-1 and TRBJ2-7; 7 nucleotides line up with TRBD2. Germline CDR1 and CDR2: MNHNS and SASEGT. The CDR3 runs to 13 residues. The ends lost 4 bases at V and 3 bases at J; junction bases unmatched: 3.